This T cell receptor (beta chain) was documented in a study of shared clonotypes between healthy human individuals. Study-wide context: Three plates were used per donor for CD4 naive, three for CD4 memory, two for CD8 naive and one for CD8 memory.

Running of the assay took place at deep level. Researchers divided each subset's genomic DNA evenly across several immunoSEQ plates. The table came from immunoSEQ multiplex PCR; TCRdb's copy has only in-frame clones and leaves some out. The repertoire holds under 1,100,000 clones, with under 80% as singletons. Germline loops: CDR1 SGHAT, CDR2 FQNNGV. The CDR3 loop spans 14 amino acids. The V end was cut by 3 bases, the J end by 6 bases, with 13 bases between. The sample consisted of memory CD4+ T cells sorted from blood. The subset here: CD45RA-negative fraction. The V and J genes are TRBV11-2 and TRBJ2-3, with a tentative D call TRBD2 (6 bases). The TCR was taken from a man younger than 35 in good health. The CDR3 sequence is CASSFELARDTQYF. In DNA form, the CDR3 reads TGTGCCAGCAGCTTTGAACTAGCTAGGGATACGCAGTATTTT.